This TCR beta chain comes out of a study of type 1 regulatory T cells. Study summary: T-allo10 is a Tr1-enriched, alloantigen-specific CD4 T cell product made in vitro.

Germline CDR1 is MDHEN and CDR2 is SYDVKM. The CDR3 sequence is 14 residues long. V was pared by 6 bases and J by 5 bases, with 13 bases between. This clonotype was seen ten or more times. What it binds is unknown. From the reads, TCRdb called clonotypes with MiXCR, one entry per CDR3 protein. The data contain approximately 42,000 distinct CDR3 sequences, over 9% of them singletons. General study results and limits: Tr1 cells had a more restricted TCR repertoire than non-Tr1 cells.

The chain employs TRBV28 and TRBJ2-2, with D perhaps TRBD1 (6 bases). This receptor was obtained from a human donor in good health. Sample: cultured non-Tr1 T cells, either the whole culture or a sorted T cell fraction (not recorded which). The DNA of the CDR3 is TGTGCCAGCAGGGCCGGGACAAGGACCGGGGAGCTGTTTTTT. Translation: CASRAGTRTGELFF.